Listed below are T cell receptor beta chains from one sample, sequenced in a study of response to subunit inactivated influenza vaccine. MiXCR was run by TCRdb on the RT-PCR reads, yielding one entry per CDR3 protein. The sample consists of about 700,000 distinct CDR3 sequences, approximately 15% of them appearing once. This specimen consisted of PBMCs from blood, obtained 14 to 15 days before vaccination. These receptors were obtained from a man aged 50 to 59 who received an inactivated influenza vaccine. Both conserved end residues are part of each CDR3. Each record gives: clone size, D gene, J gene, V gene, CDR3 protein. D genes are given only for firm matches. Size values are once, few and many counts, or a class for expanded clones, and some rows have none.

size: few
D: .
J: TRBJ2-1
V: TRBV20-1
CDR3: CSARDGRGTFF

size: few
D: TRBD1
J: TRBJ1-1
V: TRBV12-3/TRBV12-4
CDR3: CASSYRQGSTEAFF

size: .
D: .
J: TRBJ1-1
V: TRBV5-1
CDR3: CASSYSGPQNTEAFF

size: .
D: .
J: TRBJ2-5
V: TRBV4-2
CDR3: CASRRVAGTQETQYF

size: few
D: .
J: TRBJ2-2
V: TRBV12-3/TRBV12-4
CDR3: CASSRPIAENTGELFF

size: many
D: .
J: TRBJ2-4
V: TRBV5-5
CDR3: CASSSRDDNIQYF

size: .
D: .
J: TRBJ2-1
V: TRBV14
CDR3: CASSQVPGGEQFF

size: .
D: .
J: TRBJ2-7
V: TRBV28
CDR3: CASSLEGIHYEQYF

size: once
D: TRBD1
J: TRBJ2-1
V: TRBV6-2/TRBV6-3
CDR3: CASSYSYGMGTDSYNEQFF

size: few
D: .
J: TRBJ2-5
V: TRBV3-1
CDR3: CASSSSRTGLQETQYF

size: few
D: TRBD2
J: TRBJ2-3
V: TRBV20-1
CDR3: CSARVGSGSFAQYF

size: .
D: .
J: TRBJ2-7
V: TRBV20-1
CDR3: CSARGSDRALYYEQYF

size: few
D: .
J: TRBJ1-1
V: TRBV28
CDR3: CASSTRTQNTEAFF